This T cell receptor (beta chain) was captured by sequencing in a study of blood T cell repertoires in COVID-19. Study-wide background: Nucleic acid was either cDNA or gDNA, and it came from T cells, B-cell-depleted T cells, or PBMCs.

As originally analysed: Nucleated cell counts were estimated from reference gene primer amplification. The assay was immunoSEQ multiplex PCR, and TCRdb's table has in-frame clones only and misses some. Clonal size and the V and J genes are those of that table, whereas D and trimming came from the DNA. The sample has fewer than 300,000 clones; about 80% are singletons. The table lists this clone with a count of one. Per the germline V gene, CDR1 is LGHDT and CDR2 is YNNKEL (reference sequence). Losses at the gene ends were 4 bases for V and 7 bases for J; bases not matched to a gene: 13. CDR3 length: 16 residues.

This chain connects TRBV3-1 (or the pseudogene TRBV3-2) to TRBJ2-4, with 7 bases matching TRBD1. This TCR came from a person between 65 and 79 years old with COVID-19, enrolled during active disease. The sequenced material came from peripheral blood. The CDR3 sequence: CASSPKWTGGANIQYF. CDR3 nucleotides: TGTGCCAGCAGCCCGAAGTGGACAGGAGGAGCGAACATTCAGTACTTC.